This T cell receptor beta chain was recovered during a study of cytomegalovirus exposure and HLA in healthy donors. Points from the study as a whole: The authors excluded some V segments, including TRBV6-2 and TRBV6-3, as indistinguishable. Prior analysis indicated that the majority of TCR beta V segments exhibited productivity approximately 87% or approximately 30% of the time. Presence/absence analyses assumed roughly uniform sequencing depth across donors, which may not hold.

V lost 2 bases to trimming and J lost 5 bases, with 12 bases between them. The CDR3 runs 14 residues. Germline lookup yields CDR1 MDHEN and CDR2 SYDVKM. As for this clone: The target antigen is unknown. This same CDR3 is encoded by further DNA sequences in the sample.

13 Jbeta primers and 60 Vbeta primers were used for the PCR. Sequencing used immunoSEQ multiplex PCR; TCRdb keeps in-frame clones, though not all of them. The repertoire consists of 98,000 or so clones, with approximately 80% occurring once and the leading ten covering around 5%. The V gene is TRBV28, the J gene TRBJ1-1, with D unresolved. Sequenced sample: PBMCs. The receptor was derived from a woman aged 18 to 35 in good health and CMV-seropositive. This CDR3 is CASSLVLRWTEAFF. CDR3 nucleotide sequence: TGTGCCAGCAGTTTAGTACTTCGATGGACTGAAGCTTTCTTT.